The entry that follows covers one T cell receptor beta chain sequence. Its antigen is as yet unknown. This sample stems from a study of cytomegalovirus exposure and HLA in healthy donors. General study results and limits: For most TCR beta V segments, an earlier analysis put the productive rate at about 90% or about 30% of the time.

The CDR3 has 16 residues. Trimming removed 8 bases from V and 4 bases from J; junction bases left unmatched: 16. The germline gives CDR1 MNHEY, CDR2 SMNVEV (reference sequence). PCR primers comprised 60 Vbeta and 13 Jbeta primers. Clones were read by immunoSEQ multiplex PCR, and TCRdb kept only the in-frame ones, dropping some. The profile covers some 200,000 clones, with around 83% appearing a single time and about 1.7% taken by the ten largest. This TCR was recovered from a woman between 18 and 30 years old in good health and CMV-seronegative. The chain joins TRBV27 to TRBJ1-2; 7 nucleotides align to TRBD1. The material sequenced was PBMCs. The CDR3: CASVSLIPGTVYGYTF. The CDR3 nucleotides read TGTGCCAGCGTGTCACTGATTCCCGGGACAGTCTATGGCTACACCTTC.